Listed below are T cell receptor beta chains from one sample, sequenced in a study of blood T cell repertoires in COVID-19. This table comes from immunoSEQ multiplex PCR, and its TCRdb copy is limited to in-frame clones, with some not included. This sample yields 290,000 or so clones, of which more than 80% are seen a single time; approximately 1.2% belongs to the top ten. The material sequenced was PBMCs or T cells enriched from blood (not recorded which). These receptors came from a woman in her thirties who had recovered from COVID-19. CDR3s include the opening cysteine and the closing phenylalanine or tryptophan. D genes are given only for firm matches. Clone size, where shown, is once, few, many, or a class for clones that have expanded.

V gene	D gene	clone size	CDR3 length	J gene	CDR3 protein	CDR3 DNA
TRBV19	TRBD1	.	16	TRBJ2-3	CASSIGQGTQADTQYF	TGTGCCAGTAGTATAGGACAGGGGACTCAAGCAGATACGCAGTATTTT
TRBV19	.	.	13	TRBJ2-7	CASQPGSSFEQYF	TGTGCCAGTCAACCGGGTTCTTCGTTCGAGCAGTACTTC
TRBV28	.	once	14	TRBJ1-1	CASSGSGRGTEAFF	TGTGCCAGCAGCGGTTCGGGGCGGGGCACTGAAGCTTTCTTT
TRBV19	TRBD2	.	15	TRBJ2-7	CASSLGTSGGNEQYF	TGTGCCAGTAGTCTAGGGACTAGCGGAGGTAACGAGCAGTACTTC
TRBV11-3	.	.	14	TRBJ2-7	CASSLGDSSYEQYF	TGTGCCAGCAGCTTAGGCGATAGCTCCTACGAGCAGTACTTC
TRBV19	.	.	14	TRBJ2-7	CASSIAGAPYEQYF	TGTGCCAGTAGTATAGCGGGAGCCCCCTACGAGCAGTACTTC
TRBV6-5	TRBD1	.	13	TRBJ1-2	CASSGQGLNGYTF	TGTGCCAGCAGCGGACAGGGTTTAAATGGCTACACCTTC
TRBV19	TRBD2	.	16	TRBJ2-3	CASSIAGGRATDTQYF	TGTGCCAGTAGTATAGCTGGCGGGAGGGCAACAGATACGCAGTATTTT
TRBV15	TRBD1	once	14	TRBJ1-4	CATRDRGTNEKLFF	TGTGCCACCAGGGACAGGGGAACTAATGAAAAACTGTTTTTT
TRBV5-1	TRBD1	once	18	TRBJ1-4	CASSLAWTGSILGEKLFF	TGCGCCAGCAGCTTGGCCTGGACAGGGAGTATATTGGGTGAAAAACTGTTTTTT
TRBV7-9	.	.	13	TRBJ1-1	CASSSQENTEAFF	TGTGCCAGCAGCTCCCAGGAGAACACTGAAGCTTTCTTT
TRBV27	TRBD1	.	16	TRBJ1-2	CASSGGQGLANYGYTF	TGTGCCAGCAGTGGAGGACAGGGGTTAGCTAACTATGGCTACACCTTC
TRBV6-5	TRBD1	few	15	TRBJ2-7	CASSYTGTGDNEQYF	TGTGCCAGCAGTTACACCGGGACAGGGGACAACGAGCAGTACTTC
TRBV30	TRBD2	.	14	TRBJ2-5	CAWSGLAGGETQYF	TGTGCCTGGAGTGGGTTAGCGGGCGGGGAGACCCAGTACTTC
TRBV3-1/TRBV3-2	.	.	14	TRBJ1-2	CASSQGAHNYGYTF	TGTGCCAGCAGCCAAGGGGCCCATAACTATGGCTACACCTTC
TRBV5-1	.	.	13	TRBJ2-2	CASSLLGRRELFF	TGCGCCAGCAGCTTATTAGGCAGGAGGGAGCTGTTTTTT
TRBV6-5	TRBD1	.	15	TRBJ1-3	CASSYGTGVRDTIYF	TGTGCCAGCAGTTACGGGACAGGGGTCCGGGACACCATATATTTT
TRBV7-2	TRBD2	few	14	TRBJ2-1	CASRLAGISDEQFF	TGTGCCAGTCGACTAGCGGGAATTTCAGATGAGCAGTTCTTC
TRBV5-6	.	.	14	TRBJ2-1	CASSLYGSRNEQFF	TGTGCCAGCAGCTTGTATGGGAGCCGGAATGAGCAGTTCTTC
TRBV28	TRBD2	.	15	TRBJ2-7	CASRSSGTPSYEQYF	TGTGCCAGCAGGTCTAGCGGGACTCCTTCCTACGAGCAGTACTTC
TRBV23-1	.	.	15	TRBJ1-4	CASPSNGTRDEKLFF	TGCGCCAGCCCATCGAACGGGACTAGGGATGAAAAACTGTTTTTT
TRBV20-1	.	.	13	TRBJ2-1	CSASPREGNEQFF	TGCAGTGCTAGTCCCAGGGAAGGGAATGAGCAGTTCTTC
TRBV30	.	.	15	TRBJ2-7	CAWIRRSAPEYEQYF	TGTGCCTGGATTAGGCGGTCAGCACCAGAGTACGAGCAGTACTTC
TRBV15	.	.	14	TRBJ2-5	CATSRRQSQETQYF	TGTGCCACCAGCAGGCGGCAGTCCCAAGAGACCCAGTACTTC
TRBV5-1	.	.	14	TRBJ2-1	CASSLASSSEEQFF	TGCGCCAGCAGCTTGGCGTCTAGCAGCGAAGAGCAGTTCTTC
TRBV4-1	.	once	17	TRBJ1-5	CASSQSDVQISNQPQHF	TGCGCCAGCAGCCAATCTGACGTACAGATTAGCAATCAGCCCCAGCATTTT
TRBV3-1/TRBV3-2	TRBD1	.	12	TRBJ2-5	CASTDRVETQYF	TGTGCCAGCACGGACAGGGTAGAGACCCAGTACTTC